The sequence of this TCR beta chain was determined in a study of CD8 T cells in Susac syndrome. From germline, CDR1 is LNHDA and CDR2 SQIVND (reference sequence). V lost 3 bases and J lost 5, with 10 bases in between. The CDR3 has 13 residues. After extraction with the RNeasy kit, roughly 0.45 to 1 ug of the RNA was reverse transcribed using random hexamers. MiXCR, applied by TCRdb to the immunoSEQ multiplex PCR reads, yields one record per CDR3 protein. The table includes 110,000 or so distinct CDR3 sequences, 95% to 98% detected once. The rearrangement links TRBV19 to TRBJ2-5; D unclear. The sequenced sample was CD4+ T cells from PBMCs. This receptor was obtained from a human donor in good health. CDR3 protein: CASSIGPLETQYF. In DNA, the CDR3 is TGTGCCAGTAGTATCGGACCTTTGGAGACCCAGTACTTC.